The next 25 T cell receptor beta chains were all read from a single sample in a study. TCRdb reprocessed the RT-PCR reads via MiXCR and lists one record per CDR3 protein. The sample has 650,000 to 800,000 distinct CDR3 sequences, 14% seen once. The sample was memory CD4+ T cells from blood. These receptors were obtained from a female donor in good health, serving as a healthy control.

This clonotype was observed at least ten times. The chain couples TRBV29-1 to TRBJ2-3; TRBD1 is a possible D gene (5 bases). There are 12 residues in the CDR3. Germline lookup yields CDR1 SQVTM and CDR2 ANQGSEA. Trimming took 6 bases from V and 6 from J, leaving 13 bases between them. The CDR3 region has the DNA TGCAGCGTGGGGCATACACGCGATACGCAGTATTTT. Translated: CSVGHTRDTQYF.

This clonotype was recorded a few times. The V call is TRBV4-2, the J call TRBJ2-5; TRBD2 matches at 8 bases. Looked up from germline, CDR1 is LGHNA and CDR2 is YNFKEQ. Trimming took 3 bases from V and 4 from J; bases not matched to a gene: 7. This CDR3 region has 15 residues. The CDR3 reads CASSQRGALGETQYF. The CDR3, as DNA: TGTGCCAGCAGCCAGCGGGGGGCTCTGGGAGAGACCCAGTACTTC.

This clonotype was detected ten times or more. This CDR3 reads CASSLEWTRADTQYF. Here the CDR3 DNA reads TGTGCCAGCAGTTTAGAATGGACCCGCGCGGATACGCAGTATTTT. This chain uses TRBV12-3 or TRBV12-4 with TRBJ2-3; D unclear. Trimming removed 1 base from V and 6 bases from J, with 14 bases in between. The CDR3 runs to 15 residues.

This clonotype was counted a few times. V gene TRBV18 combines with J gene TRBJ1-1; the D is unclear. Germline CDR1 and CDR2: KGHSH and LQKENI. V lost 2 bases and J lost 5, with 9 bases in between. The CDR3 extends over 13 amino acids. The CDR3: CASSPSQMTEAFF. The DNA for the CDR3 is TGTGCCAGCTCACCATCGCAAATGACTGAAGCTTTCTTT.

There are a few counts of this clonotype. This chain uses TRBV20-1 with TRBJ1-2, with TRBD1 identical over 10 bases. The V segment lost 7 bases and the J segment 4 bases; nucleotides outside the gene matches: 9. The CDR3 extends over 14 amino acids. Looked up from germline, CDR1 is DFQATT and CDR2 is SNEGSKA (reference sequence). The CDR3 region has the DNA TGCAGTGGGTCGATGGGACAGGGGTTCTATGGCTACACCTTC. This gives the protein CSGSMGQGFYGYTF.

DNA of the CDR3: TGTGCCAGCAGCCAAGGACGTAGTGGGAATGAAAAACTGTTTTTT. This sequence encodes CASSQGRSGNEKLFF. The chain uses TRBV3-1 and TRBJ1-4; no reliable D call. The CDR3 spans 15 residues. Germline CDR1 is LGHDT and CDR2 is YNNKEL (reference sequence). With 1 base removed from V and 5 bases from J, the gap between germline ends came to 11 bases.

The chain is built from TRBV12-3 or TRBV12-4 and TRBJ1-1; D gene unclear. The CDR3 is 17 residues long. V gave up 5 bases and J gave up 3 bases, with 22 bases separating them. CDR3 amino acids: CASSPLRALGVDTEAFF. CDR3 DNA: TGTGCCAGCAGTCCTCTCCGGGCCCTCGGGGTCGACACTGAAGCTTTCTTT.

This clonotype has a count of ten or more. This chain connects TRBV27 to TRBJ1-2; 7 bases map to TRBD1. This CDR3 contains 16 residues. Trimming took 6 bases from V and 4 from J; bases not matched to a gene: 14. Germline lookup yields CDR1 MNHEY and CDR2 SMNVEV (reference sequence). CDR3 bases: TGTGCCAGCAGGCGACAAGAGGGGGCGGGGGGCTATGGCTACACCTTC. It is translated as CASRRQEGAGGYGYTF.

V and J are TRBV6-5 and TRBJ2-2; either TRBD1 or TRBD2 may supply D (7 bases each). CDR3 length equals 16 residues. Deletions cut 2 bases from V and 4 bases from J, with 14 bases between. Germline values: CDR1 MNHEY, CDR2 SVGAGI. The CDR3 bases are TGTGCCAGCAGTTACAATAGCAGGGGGGGCACCGGGGAGCTGTTTTTT. Its translation: CASSYNSRGGTGELFF.

The rearrangement joins TRBV6-5 to TRBJ1-3; TRBD1 might be the D (6 bases). CDR1 is MNHEY and CDR2 is SVGAGI in the germline V gene. Trimming took off 1 base at V and 3 bases at J, with 10 bases between the two ends. The CDR3 spans 15 residues. The CDR3 sequence: CASSYLNRVGNTIYF. The CDR3 DNA reads TGTGCCAGCAGTTACTTAAACAGGGTTGGAAACACCATATATTTT.

In its sample, this clonotype was seen a few times. The DNA for the CDR3 is TGTGCCAGCAGCCCGAAGACTAGCGGGGGGTACGAGCAGTACTTC. Amino acids: CASSPKTSGGYEQYF. The chain couples TRBV3-1 to TRBJ2-7, with 13 bases aligning to TRBD2. This CDR3 has 15 residues. J was trimmed by 4 bases and V by 4 bases; bases with no gene match: 4. Germline CDR1 reads LGHDT; CDR2 reads YNNKEL (reference sequence).

This sequence joins TRBV20-1 and TRBJ2-1; D remains unclear. Trimming pared 5 bases from V and 4 bases from J, leaving 15 bases between. CDR3 size: 14 residues. Germline CDR1 reads DFQATT; CDR2 reads SNEGSKA (reference sequence). The CDR3 region is CSARLSYVYNEQFF. The CDR3 bases are TGCAGTGCTCGGCTCAGCTACGTTTACAATGAGCAGTTCTTC.

This clonotype was detected only a few times. This chain connects TRBV20-1 to TRBJ1-1, with D possibly TRBD1 on 6 matching bases. CDR1 is DFQATT and CDR2 is SNEGSKA in the germline V gene (reference sequence). Trimming left V 5 bases short and J 6 bases short, with 16 bases between. The CDR3 loop spans 13 amino acids. The CDR3 region has the DNA TGCAGTGCTCGGGCCTCGGCAGGGGCTGAAGCTTTCTTT. This codes for CSARASAGAEAFF.

V is TRBV7-2 and J is TRBJ1-1; a weak D match, TRBD1 (6 bases). Germline V lookup: CDR1 SGHTA, CDR2 FQGNSA. This CDR3 has 14 residues. Trimming shortened V by 3 bases and J by 3 bases, and 11 bases separated the two germline ends. Here the CDR3 DNA reads TGTGCCAGCAGCTTTGGGACAAGGGACACTGAAGCTTTCTTT. It yields the protein CASSFGTRDTEAFF.

The V gene is TRBV12-3 or TRBV12-4, the J gene TRBJ1-1; D perhaps matches TRBD1 (5 bases). The V end lost 6 bases, the J end lost 4 bases, and 18 bases lay between the germline ends. The CDR3 has 15 residues. CDR3 DNA sequence: TGTGCCAGCAGACCCCAGGGAGGGGCTTTCACTGAAGCTTTCTTT. Translating it yields CASRPQGGAFTEAFF.

This clonotype has only a few counts. V is TRBV12-3 or TRBV12-4 and J is TRBJ1-2, with a tentative D call TRBD1 (5 bases). V was clipped by 5 bases and J by 14 bases, with 15 bases between them. The CDR3 spans 11 residues. CDR3 coding DNA: TGTGCCAGCAGTCCGGGACCATCCGCGACCTTC. Translated: CASSPGPSATF.

This chain joins TRBV5-1 and TRBJ1-1, with D perhaps TRBD1 (6 bases). Germline V gene sequence: CDR1 SGHRS, CDR2 YFSETQ. The V and J ends lost 4 bases and 5 bases respectively, with 12 bases between them. The CDR3 consists of 13 residues. CDR3 DNA sequence: TGCGCCAGCAGCGTAACAGGGAAAACTGAAGCTTTCTTT. This gives the protein CASSVTGKTEAFF.

This chain links TRBV20-1 with TRBJ2-7, with 8 bases lining up with TRBD2. This CDR3 is 14 amino acids long. Losses at the gene ends were 3 bases for V and 0 bases for J; bases not matched to a gene: 4. Germline CDR1 and CDR2: DFQATT and SNEGSKA (reference sequence). CDR3 loop: CSASALAASYEQYF. The CDR3 DNA sequence: TGCAGTGCTAGTGCACTAGCGGCCTCCTACGAGCAGTACTTC.

In this sample, this clonotype turned up a few times. The chain couples TRBV7-2 to TRBJ2-7, with a tentative D call TRBD1 (5 bases). CDR3 size: 15 residues. The V and J ends lost 6 bases and 3 bases respectively, with 18 bases between them. CDR1 and CDR2 from the germline V gene are SGHTA and FQGNSA. CDR3 sequence reads: CASSEGADFYYEQYF. The CDR3 coding sequence is TGTGCCAGCAGTGAAGGGGCGGATTTTTACTACGAGCAGTACTTC. The full variable domain, rest sourced from reference TRBV7-2 and TRBJ2-7, is GAGVSQSPSNKVTEKGKDVELRCDPISGHTALYWYRQSLGQGLEFLIYFQGNSAPDKSGLPSDRFSAERTGGSVSTLTIQRTQQEDSAVYLCASSEGADFYYEQYFGPGTRLTVT.

This clonotype was seen many times. This sequence joins TRBV7-9 and TRBJ1-1; tentative D call: TRBD1 (6 bases). Trimming removed 2 bases from V and 1 base from J, with 11 bases in between. This CDR3 region has 15 residues. CDR1 SEHNR and CDR2 FQNEAQ come from the germline V gene (reference sequence). The CDR3 nucleotides are TGTGCCAGCAGCTTACAGGGGAATCGGAACACTGAAGCTTTCTTT. It codes for CASSLQGNRNTEAFF.

V gene TRBV7-2 combines with J gene TRBJ2-7; a weak D match, TRBD2 (6 bases). V was trimmed by 1 base and J by 4 bases, leaving 17 bases between them. This CDR3 has 16 residues. Germline CDR1 SGHTA, CDR2 FQGNSA. The CDR3 sequence: CASSLETGTPRYEQYF. The CDR3 nucleotides read TGTGCCAGCAGCTTAGAGACCGGGACTCCACGTTACGAGCAGTACTTC.

This clonotype was picked up a small number of times. The J gene is TRBJ1-2, the V gene TRBV7-9; the D gene is possibly TRBD1 (5 bases). Germline loops: CDR1 SEHNR, CDR2 FQNEAQ (reference sequence). V lost 0 bases to trimming and J lost 4 bases, with 9 bases between them. The CDR3 totals 14 residues. CDR3 sequence reads: CASSLAGALYGYTF. In nucleotides, the CDR3 is TGTGCCAGCAGCTTAGCTGGGGCCCTCTATGGCTACACCTTC.

This sequence joins TRBV7-2 and TRBJ2-3, with 14 bases matching TRBD2. CDR1 is SGHTA, CDR2 FQGNSA, per germline. V was clipped by 5 bases and J by 6 bases; unmatched bases: 7. CDR3 size: 16 residues. The CDR3 here is CASSPRLAGGPDTQYF. CDR3 coding DNA: TGTGCCAGCAGCCCTCGACTAGCGGGGGGGCCGGATACGCAGTATTTT.

This clonotype turned up a few times. The chain links TRBV10-3 to TRBJ2-3; a weak D match, TRBD1 (5 bases). Trimming shortened V by 2 bases and J by 1 base, and 10 bases separated the two germline ends. Germline loops: CDR1 ENHRY, CDR2 SYGVKD. The CDR3 has 15 residues. Written as DNA, the CDR3 is TGTGCCATCAGTGAGGGACACAGCGGCACAGATACGCAGTATTTT. Its protein product is CAISEGHSGTDTQYF.

This clonotype showed up many times. The V call is TRBV6-6, the J call TRBJ2-7; D is perhaps TRBD2 (6 bases). The CDR3 is 13 amino acids. The V gene's germline CDR1 is MNHNY and CDR2 SVGAGI (reference sequence). Trimming removed 8 bases from V and 4 bases from J, with 15 bases in between. This CDR3 is CASEGPGVYEQYF. The CDR3, as DNA: TGTGCCAGCGAAGGTCCGGGGGTGTACGAGCAGTACTTC.